The 30 T cell receptor beta chains listed next were all sequenced from one sample in a study of persistence of HIV-infected CD4 T cells. Sequencing used immunoSEQ version 4 in survey mode. The assay was immunoSEQ multiplex PCR, and TCRdb's table has in-frame clones only and misses some. The table lists roughly 30,000 clones, roughly four fifths of them singletons. Stimulation used about 9.2 ug/mL lysate from CMV-infected fibroblasts. Memory cells lacking CD40L and CD69 with high CD45RO were sorted. Their antigen targets remain unknown. Sequenced here: CD4+ T cells sorted from PBMCs after approximately 19-hour stimulation, sampled from a patient who received antiretroviral therapy. These receptors all stem from an adult man with HIV who was CMV-seropositive.

The CDR3 spells CASSRLGASQPQHF. For the CDR3, the DNA is TGTGCCAGCAGTAGACTTGGGGCGTCGCAGCCCCAGCATTTT. V is TRBV28 and J is TRBJ1-5; weak D call: TRBD1 (5 bases). Per germline, CDR1 MDHEN and CDR2 SYDVKM. Trimming pared 5 bases from V and 7 bases from J, leaving 15 bases between. The CDR3 has 14 amino acids.

This clone was seen a single time. V gene TRBV7-9 combines with J gene TRBJ2-5; 7 bases fit TRBD2. CDR1 is SEHNR and CDR2 is FQNEAQ in the germline V gene (reference sequence). The CDR3 runs 14 residues. J lost 3 bases, V lost 6 bases, and 7 bases had no gene match. The CDR3 sequence is CASREAGRKETQYF. DNA for the CDR3: TGTGCCAGCAGGGAAGCGGGACGGAAAGAGACCCAGTACTTC.

The chain joins TRBV5-1 to TRBJ2-3, with 10 bases matching TRBD1. There are 14 residues in the CDR3. Germline loops: CDR1 SGHRS, CDR2 YFSETQ. Trimming removed 6 bases from V and 3 bases from J; junction bases left unmatched: 4. This chain's CDR3 is CASTRDRGTDTQYF. In nucleotides, the CDR3 is TGCGCCAGCACCCGGGACAGGGGTACAGATACGCAGTATTTT.

The chain couples TRBV19 to TRBJ2-5, with a tentative D call TRBD1 (6 bases). Germline loops: CDR1 LNHDA, CDR2 SQIVND (reference sequence). CDR3 length: 14 amino acids. The ends were cut back, 6 bases at V and 6 bases at J, with 17 bases in the middle. The CDR3 loop reads CASSLDRTRKTQYF. The CDR3 DNA is TGTGCCAGTAGCCTCGACAGGACCCGAAAGACCCAGTACTTC.

The genes are TRBV28 and TRBJ2-7, with 9 bases matching TRBD1. V gave up 4 bases and J gave up 0 bases; unmatched junction bases: 10. CDR3 length equals 17 residues. From germline, CDR1 is MDHEN and CDR2 SYDVKM. CDR3 in DNA: TGTGCCAGCAGTTCCCGCTCCCCGGGACAGGGCTCCTACGAGCAGTACTTC. This gives the protein CASSSRSPGQGSYEQYF. Full variable domain (rest looked up from reference TRBV28 and TRBJ2-7): DVKVTQSSRYLVKRTGEKVFLECVQDMDHENMFWYRQDPGLGLRLIYFSYDVKMKEKGDIPEGYSVSREKKERFSLILESASTNQTSMYLCASSSRSPGQGSYEQYFGPGTRLTVT.

The rearrangement joins TRBV15 to TRBJ2-1; either TRBD1 or TRBD2 may supply D (5 bases each). V was shortened by 1 base and J by 5 bases, with 15 bases between the two germline ends. Germline V gene sequence: CDR1 LNHNV, CDR2 YYDKDF (reference sequence). The CDR3 length is 16 residues. The CDR3 reads CATSRGRGIRDNEQFF. The DNA of the CDR3 is TGTGCCACCAGCAGAGGCCGGGGCATCCGAGACAATGAGCAGTTCTTC.

The chain couples TRBV14 to TRBJ1-4; 7 nucleotides match TRBD1. Germline CDR1 and CDR2: SGHDN and FVKESK. The V and J ends lost 4 bases and 0 bases, in that order; junction bases with no gene match: 8. The CDR3 totals 17 residues. CDR3 coding DNA: TGTGCCAGCAGCCTACGCACAGGGGCCACAACTAATGAAAAACTGTTTTTT. It is translated as CASSLRTGATTNEKLFF.

The gene calls are TRBV20-1 and TRBJ1-2; D unclear. Germline-derived CDR1 and CDR2 are DFQATT and SNEGSKA (reference sequence). The ends were cut back, 0 bases at V and 4 bases at J, with 3 bases in the middle. The CDR3 totals 11 residues. CDR3 DNA: TGCAGTGCTAGAGACAGCTATGGCTACACCTTC. Its protein is CSARDSYGYTF.

CDR3 nucleotides: TGTGCCAGCTCACTTCGGACAGGGGGTGGCACTGAAGCTTTCTTT. Its protein product is CASSLRTGGGTEAFF. V and J are TRBV18 and TRBJ1-1, with TRBD1 matching 10 bases. Germline values: CDR1 KGHSH, CDR2 LQKENI. V was clipped by 4 bases and J by 4 bases; unmatched bases: 6. CDR3 length: 15 amino acids.

The chain carries TRBV3-1 (or the pseudogene TRBV3-2) and TRBJ1-5; tentatively, D is TRBD1 (6 bases). V lost 5 bases and J lost 7, with 12 bases in between. The CDR3 sequence is 13 residues long. The germline CDR1 and CDR2 sequences are LGHDT and YNNKEL (reference sequence). The DNA of the CDR3 is TGTGCCAGCAGCTACAGGGTTGGCCAGCCCCAGCATTTT. Translating it yields CASSYRVGQPQHF.

The V and J genes are TRBV6-1 and TRBJ1-2; 8 bases are a match to TRBD1. Unmatched junction bases numbered 6, after V lost 11 bases and J lost 4 bases. The CDR3 sequence is 12 residues long. CDR1 MNHNS and CDR2 SASEGT come from the germline V gene. CDR3 amino acids: CAASTGGYGYTF. The CDR3, as DNA: TGTGCCGCCAGTACAGGGGGCTATGGCTACACCTTC.

This clone was picked up one time. J is TRBJ2-7 and V is TRBV4-2; D possibly corresponds to TRBD2 (6 bases). This CDR3 has 14 amino acids. The germline V gene has CDR1 LGHNA and CDR2 YNFKEQ. V lost 1 base and J 3 bases, leaving 10 bases between the germline ends. DNA for the CDR3: TGTGCCAGCAGCCAAGTTCCGGGGGACTACGAGCAGTACTTC. This sequence encodes CASSQVPGDYEQYF.

The chain recombines TRBV24-1 with TRBJ1-4; D remains ambiguous. The V gene lost 4 bases and the J gene lost 7 bases, with 15 bases spanning the gap. This CDR3 has 15 residues. Germline lookup yields CDR1 KGHDR and CDR2 SFDVKD. The CDR3 reads CATSEVQSGSEKLFF. CDR3 in DNA: TGTGCCACCAGTGAGGTCCAATCCGGGAGTGAAAAACTGTTTTTT.

CDR3 nucleotide sequence: TGTGCCAGCAGCGCCCAGGGGAGCACAGATACGCAGTATTTT. Residues: CASSAQGSTDTQYF. The rearrangement uses TRBV3-1 (or the pseudogene TRBV3-2) and TRBJ2-3; D perhaps matches TRBD1 (6 bases). This CDR3 is 14 amino acids long. Trimming took off 5 bases at V and 0 bases at J, with 9 bases between the two ends. Germline loops: CDR1 LGHDT, CDR2 YNNKEL (reference sequence).

The gene calls are TRBV3-1 (or the pseudogene TRBV3-2) and TRBJ2-3, with TRBD2 identical over 11 bases. Germline loops: CDR1 LGHDT, CDR2 YNNKEL (reference sequence). The CDR3 is 14 residues long. Germline trimming cut 7 bases from V and 5 bases from J; bases unmatched to any gene: 5. CDR3 in DNA: TGTGCCAGCACGACTAGCGGGGATGAAGATACGCAGTATTTT. Translation: CASTTSGDEDTQYF.

The V and J genes are TRBV24-1 and TRBJ2-1, with D uncertain. The ends were cut back, 5 bases at V and 4 bases at J, with 8 bases in the middle. This CDR3 region has 13 residues. From germline, CDR1 is KGHDR and CDR2 SFDVKD. DNA of the CDR3: TGTGCCACCAGTGGCCCCCCGTACAATGAGCAGTTCTTC. It yields the protein CATSGPPYNEQFF.

The chain carries TRBV7-2 and TRBJ1-5; no clear D gene. CDR1 and CDR2 from the germline V gene are SGHTA and FQGNSA. This CDR3 has 13 amino acids. V was trimmed by 3 bases and J by 5 bases, leaving 8 bases between them. This CDR3 is CASSFEGYQPQHF. The CDR3 DNA is TGTGCCAGCAGCTTTGAGGGATATCAGCCCCAGCATTTT.

This chain uses TRBV6-6 with TRBJ2-3, with D possibly TRBD1 on 6 matching bases. CDR3 size: 13 residues. The V and J ends lost 6 bases and 2 bases respectively, with 9 bases between them. CDR1 and CDR2 from the germline V gene are MNHNY and SVGAGI (reference sequence). The CDR3, as DNA: TGTGCCAGCAGCCAGGGGTTCACAGATACGCAGTATTTT. Its translation: CASSQGFTDTQYF.

The CDR3 protein is CASSETGQRNTEAFF. In nucleotides, the CDR3 is TGTGCCAGCAGTGAGACGGGACAGCGGAACACTGAAGCTTTCTTT. This chain links TRBV7-3 with TRBJ1-1, with 7 nucleotides matching TRBD1. Germline CDR1 reads SGHTA; CDR2 reads FQGTGA. The length of the CDR3 is 15 residues. V gave up 6 bases and J gave up 1 base; unmatched junction bases: 8. The complete variable domain, with remaining parts taken from reference TRBV7-3 and TRBJ1-1, reads GAGVSQTPSNKVTEKGKYVELRCDPISGHTALYWYRQSLGQGPEFLIYFQGTGAADDSGLPNDRFFAVRPEGSVSTLKIQRTERGDSAVYLCASSETGQRNTEAFFGQGTRLTVV.

The rearrangement joins TRBV7-8 to TRBJ1-2; no clear D gene. This CDR3 contains 15 residues. CDR1 is SGHVS, CDR2 FQNEAQ, per germline. Trimming stripped 1 base from V and 2 bases from J, with 11 bases between. CDR3 nucleotides: TGTGCCAGCAGCTTAGTGTCGGGCCAGAACTATGGCTACACCTTC. It yields the protein CASSLVSGQNYGYTF.

The CDR3 bases are TGTGCCATCAGTGAGAGTGGACAGGTCGCCTCCTACAATGAGCAGTTCTTC. Translating gives CAISESGQVASYNEQFF. The J gene is TRBJ2-1, the V gene TRBV10-3; TRBD1 matches at 7 bases. The V gene end was trimmed by 2 bases and the J gene end by 0 bases; junction bases not matched to a gene: 7. From germline, CDR1 is ENHRY and CDR2 SYGVKD. This CDR3 contains 17 residues.

A single count supports this clone. The V and J genes are TRBV10-1 and TRBJ2-7; D might be TRBD2 (5 bases). The CDR3 has 13 residues. Trimming took 3 bases from V and 7 from J, leaving 13 bases between them. Germline CDR1 and CDR2: WNHNN and SYGVQD (reference sequence). The chain's CDR3 is CASSENGVREQYF. The DNA of the CDR3 is TGCGCCAGCAGTGAAAACGGGGTGCGGGAGCAGTACTTC.

The chain is built from TRBV21-1 and TRBJ2-3; the DNA was not used to check the table's D call, TRBD2. TRBV21-1 is noted as a pseudogene. This CDR3 contains 18 residues. As DNA, the CDR3 is TGTGCCAGCAGCAAAGGGCAAGCGGGGGGACCAAGCACAGATACGCAGTATTTT. Translating gives CASSKGQAGGPSTDTQYF.

The sample holds a few counts of this clone. This rearrangement joins TRBV5-5 to TRBJ1-1; 9 nucleotides agree with TRBD1. Germline-derived CDR1 and CDR2 are SGHKS and YYEKEE (reference sequence). There are 17 residues in the CDR3. V shed 0 bases, J shed 5 bases, and the junction held 11 bases outside the gene matches. The CDR3 loop reads CASSLDFLTGGETEAFF. DNA of the CDR3: TGTGCCAGCAGCTTGGACTTCTTGACAGGGGGAGAGACTGAAGCTTTCTTT.

The J gene is TRBJ1-1, the V gene TRBV7-9, with 8 bases matching TRBD1. The CDR3 totals 14 residues. Germline-derived CDR1 and CDR2 are SEHNR and FQNEAQ (reference sequence). V trimming: 5 bases; J trimming: 4 bases; junction bases outside the gene matches: 6. The CDR3 DNA is TGTGCCAGCAGCCCGGACAGGGTACGCACTGAAGCTTTCTTT. Protein product: CASSPDRVRTEAFF.

The chain combines TRBV19 with TRBJ1-3, with D unclear. The germline V gene has CDR1 LNHDA and CDR2 SQIVND (reference sequence). The V gene lost 7 bases and the J gene lost 0 bases, with 10 bases spanning the gap. This CDR3 spans 14 amino acids. The CDR3 reads CASTHTNSGNTIYF. The CDR3, as DNA: TGTGCCAGTACCCACACCAACTCTGGAAACACCATATATTTT.

V usage is TRBV24-1 and J usage is TRBJ2-3, with TRBD1 identical over 9 bases. J was trimmed by 3 bases and V by 1 base; bases with no gene match: 1. The CDR3 length is 15 residues. The germline V gene encodes CDR1 KGHDR and CDR2 SFDVKD. CDR3 protein: CATSDLGQGTDTQYF. CDR3 sequence (DNA): TGTGCCACCAGTGATTTAGGACAGGGGACAGATACGCAGTATTTT.

The chain links TRBV28 to TRBJ1-1, with a weak D call TRBD1 (5 bases). Trimming removed 5 bases from V and 0 bases from J, with 16 bases in between. The CDR3 is made up of 16 amino acids. Looked up from germline, CDR1 is MDHEN and CDR2 is SYDVKM. CDR3 amino acids: CASSPPRQRMNTEAFF. The CDR3 region has the DNA TGTGCCAGCAGTCCGCCCCGACAGCGGATGAACACTGAAGCTTTCTTT.

The table lists this clone with a count of one. This chain connects TRBV5-1 to TRBJ1-4; the match to TRBD1 covers 9 bases. The V gene end was trimmed by 4 bases and the J gene end by 5 bases; junction bases not matched to a gene: 6. Germline V gene data show CDR1 as SGHRS and CDR2 as YFSETQ. The CDR3 consists of 15 residues. This CDR3 is CASSPAGTGNEKLFF. In nucleotides, the CDR3 is TGCGCCAGCAGCCCAGCCGGGACAGGGAATGAAAAACTGTTTTTT.

A few counts support this clone. At the DNA level, this CDR3 is encoded by other sequences in the same sample as well. The chain couples TRBV7-9 to TRBJ1-1; 7 bases match TRBD1. In germline, CDR1 is SEHNR, CDR2 FQNEAQ (reference sequence). J was trimmed by 1 base and V by 4 bases; bases with no gene match: 3. The length of the CDR3 is 14 residues. The chain's CDR3 is CASSSTGTNTEAFF. The CDR3 coding sequence is TGTGCCAGCAGCTCGACAGGGACGAACACTGAAGCTTTCTTT.